Presented here are 12 T cell receptor beta chains from one specimen sequenced in a study of cytomegalovirus exposure and HLA in healthy donors. Libraries were prepared by immunoSEQ multiplex PCR; TCRdb keeps only in-frame clonotypes and omits some of them. The data contain hundreds of thousands of clones, over 75% of them singletons. The specimen sequenced was PBMCs. The receptors shown here come from a woman under 30 in good health and CMV-seropositive.

This chain uses TRBV28 with TRBJ1-3; the D gene is possibly TRBD1 (5 bases). The CDR3 runs 19 residues. The V end lost 7 bases, the J end lost 0 bases, and 25 bases lay between the germline ends. Germline lookup yields CDR1 MDHEN and CDR2 SYDVKM. DNA of the CDR3: TGTGCCAGCACCCTTTGTTATACGAGACAGAAACACTCTGGAAACACCATATATTTT. This encodes CASTLCYTRQKHSGNTIYF.

The CDR3 protein is CASHRGRGSYNEQFF. The CDR3 DNA sequence: TGTGCCAGCCATAGGGGGCGAGGTTCCTACAATGAGCAGTTCTTC. This chain joins TRBV2 and TRBJ2-1; 7 bases map to TRBD1. Germline V gene lookup returns CDR1 SNHLY and CDR2 FYNNEI. With V trimmed by 8 bases and J by 1 base, 8 bases remained unmatched. This CDR3 is built from 15 residues. Drawing the rest from reference TRBV2 and TRBJ2-1, the complete variable domain is EPEVTQTPSHQVTQMGQEVILRCVPISNHLYFYWYRQILGQKVEFLVSFYNNEISEKSEIFDDQFSVERPDGSNFTLKIRSTKLEDSAMYFCASHRGRGSYNEQFFGPGTRLTVL.

V usage is TRBV2 and J usage is TRBJ1-2, with 8 bases fitting TRBD1. Looked up from germline, CDR1 is SNHLY and CDR2 is FYNNEI. The ends lost 8 bases at V and 6 bases at J; junction bases unmatched: 8. The CDR3 consists of 13 residues. CDR3 amino acids: CASARQGSNGYTF. DNA for the CDR3: TGTGCCAGCGCGCGACAGGGGAGTAATGGCTACACCTTC.

This rearrangement joins TRBV4-2 to TRBJ1-2, with D perhaps matching TRBD1 (5 bases). V was trimmed by 0 bases and J by 4 bases, leaving 15 bases between them. CDR3 length: 16 residues. Germline V gene data show CDR1 as LGHNA and CDR2 as YNFKEQ. CDR3 coding DNA: TGTGCCAGCAGCCAAGAACTTTCGACAGTTCGCTATGGCTACACCTTC. Encoded protein: CASSQELSTVRYGYTF.

The genes are TRBV27 and TRBJ1-5; the D gene is possibly TRBD1 (5 bases). There are 15 residues in the CDR3. Between the trimmed V and J ends, which lost 0 bases and 10 bases, there was a span of 16 bases. CDR1 is MNHEY and CDR2 is SMNVEV in the germline V gene (reference sequence). The CDR3 DNA sequence: TGTGCCAGCAGTTTATCGGGGCAGAGTATGACACCCCAGCATTTT. It encodes CASSLSGQSMTPQHF.

This clone has more than one count but fewer than ten. CDR3 loop: CASSPRTSGSYEQYF. The CDR3 coding sequence is TGTGCCAGCAGTCCCAGGACTAGCGGGTCTTACGAGCAGTACTTC. The rearrangement joins TRBV6-1 to TRBJ2-7; 11 nucleotides align to TRBD2. The CDR3 consists of 15 residues. Germline lookup yields CDR1 MNHNS and CDR2 SASEGT. Germline trimming cut 5 bases from V and 4 bases from J; bases unmatched to any gene: 7.

This clone was picked up a small number of times. CDR3 DNA sequence: TGTGCCAGCAGCCCCCTAAGCCAGCCCCAGCATTTT. The encoded protein is CASSPLSQPQHF. J is TRBJ1-5 and V is TRBV7-9; D remains unclear. Germline assignment: CDR1 SEHNR and CDR2 FQNEAQ (reference sequence). V lost 5 bases, J lost 7 bases, and 9 bases lay in between. CDR3 size: 12 residues.

The rearrangement uses TRBV6-5 and TRBJ2-1, with 9 bases fitting TRBD2. CDR1 is MNHEY, CDR2 SVGAGI, per germline. V gave up 8 bases and J gave up 8 bases; unmatched junction bases: 4. The CDR3 loop spans 12 amino acids. CDR3 region: CASAGGPYEQFF. The CDR3 DNA reads TGTGCCAGCGCGGGAGGGCCCTATGAGCAGTTCTTC.

This clone was counted once. V usage is TRBV30 and J usage is TRBJ2-5; 9 bases line up with TRBD1. The CDR3 sequence is 13 residues long. The ends lost 5 bases at V and 10 bases at J; junction bases unmatched: 11. The V gene's germline CDR1 is GTSNPN and CDR2 SVGIG (reference sequence). The CDR3 region is CAWGTGSRDGQYF. The CDR3 DNA follows: TGTGCCTGGGGGACAGGGTCAAGAGACGGCCAGTACTTC.

The chain recombines TRBV27 with TRBJ2-1; the match to TRBD2 covers 8 bases. The V gene's germline CDR1 is MNHEY and CDR2 SMNVEV (reference sequence). V dropped 8 bases and J dropped 0; count of bases not matched to a gene: 6. The length of the CDR3 is 15 residues. CDR3 nucleotide sequence: TGTGCCAGCGCCTCCGGGACTAGCTCCTACAATGAGCAGTTCTTC. It encodes CASASGTSSYNEQFF.

V gene TRBV29-1 combines with J gene TRBJ1-5, with D unclear. CDR3 size: 13 residues. V was cut by 2 bases and J by 3 bases, with 8 bases left in between. Germline V CDR1 and CDR2: SQVTM, ANQGSEA. The CDR3 DNA reads TGCAGCGTTGAACCCGGGGTCAATCAGCCCCAGCATTTT. Protein: CSVEPGVNQPQHF. The complete variable domain, with remaining parts taken from reference TRBV29-1 and TRBJ1-5, reads SAVISQKPSRDICQRGTSLTIQCQVDSQVTMMFWYRQQPGQSLTLIATANQGSEATYESGFVIDKFPISRPNLTFSTLTVSNMSPEDSSIYLCSVEPGVNQPQHFGDGTRLSIL.

The gene calls are TRBV6-5 and TRBJ1-1; 8 bases align to TRBD1. V lost 5 bases, J lost 5 bases, and 10 bases stayed unmatched. The germline V gene encodes CDR1 MNHEY and CDR2 SVGAGI. CDR3 length: 15 amino acids. The CDR3 sequence: CASSRLQGAWTEAFF. The CDR3 nucleotides read TGTGCCAGCAGTCGCCTTCAGGGGGCTTGGACTGAAGCTTTCTTT.